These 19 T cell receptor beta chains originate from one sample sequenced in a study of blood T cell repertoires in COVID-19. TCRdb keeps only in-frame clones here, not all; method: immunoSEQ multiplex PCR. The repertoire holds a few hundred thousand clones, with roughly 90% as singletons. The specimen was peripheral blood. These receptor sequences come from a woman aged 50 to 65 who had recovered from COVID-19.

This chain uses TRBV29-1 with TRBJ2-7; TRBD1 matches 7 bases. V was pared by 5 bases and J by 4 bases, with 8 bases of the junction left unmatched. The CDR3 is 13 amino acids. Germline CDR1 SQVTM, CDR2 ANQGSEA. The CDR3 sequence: CSVQTGVTYEQYF. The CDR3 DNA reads TGCAGCGTTCAAACAGGGGTTACATACGAGCAGTACTTC.

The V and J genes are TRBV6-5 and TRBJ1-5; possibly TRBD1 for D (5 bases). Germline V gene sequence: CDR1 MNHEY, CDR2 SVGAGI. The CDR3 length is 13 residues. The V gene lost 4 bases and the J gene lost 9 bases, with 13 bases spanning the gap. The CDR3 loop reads CASSSQAPGPQHF. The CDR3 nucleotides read TGTGCCAGCAGTTCACAGGCCCCGGGGCCCCAGCATTTT.

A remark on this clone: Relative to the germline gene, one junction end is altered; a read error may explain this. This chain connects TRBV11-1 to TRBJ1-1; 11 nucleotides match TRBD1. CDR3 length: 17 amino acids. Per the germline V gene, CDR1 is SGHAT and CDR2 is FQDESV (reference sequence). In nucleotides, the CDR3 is TGTGCCAGCAGTTTAGCCCGGACAGGGGGCCCTCCTATTGAAGCTTTCTTT. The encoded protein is CASSLARTGGPPIEAFF.

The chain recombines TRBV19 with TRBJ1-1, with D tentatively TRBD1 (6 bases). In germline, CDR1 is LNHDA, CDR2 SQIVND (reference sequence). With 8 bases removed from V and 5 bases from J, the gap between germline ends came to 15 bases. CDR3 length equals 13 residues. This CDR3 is CASDNRGGTEAFF. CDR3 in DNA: TGTGCCAGTGACAATAGGGGGGGTACTGAAGCTTTCTTT.

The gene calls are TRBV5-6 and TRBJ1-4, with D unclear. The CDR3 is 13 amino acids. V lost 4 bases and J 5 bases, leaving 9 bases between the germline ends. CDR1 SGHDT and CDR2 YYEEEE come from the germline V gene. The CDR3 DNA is TGTGCCAGCAGCCGGGATCGAAATGAAAAACTGTTTTTT. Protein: CASSRDRNEKLFF.

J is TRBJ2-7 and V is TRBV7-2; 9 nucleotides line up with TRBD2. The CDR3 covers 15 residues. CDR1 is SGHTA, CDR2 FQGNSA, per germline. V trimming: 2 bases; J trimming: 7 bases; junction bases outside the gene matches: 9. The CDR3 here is CASSLSAGGPGEQYF. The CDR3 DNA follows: TGTGCCAGCAGCTTATCTGCGGGAGGGCCTGGGGAGCAGTACTTC.

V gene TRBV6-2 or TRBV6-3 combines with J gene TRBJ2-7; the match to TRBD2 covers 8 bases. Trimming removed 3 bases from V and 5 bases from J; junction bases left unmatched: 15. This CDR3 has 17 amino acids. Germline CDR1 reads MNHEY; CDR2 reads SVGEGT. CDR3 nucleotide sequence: TGTGCCAGCAGTTATCTCGGGAGGGGCGGCGGAGGGCACGAGCAGTACTTC. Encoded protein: CASSYLGRGGGGHEQYF.

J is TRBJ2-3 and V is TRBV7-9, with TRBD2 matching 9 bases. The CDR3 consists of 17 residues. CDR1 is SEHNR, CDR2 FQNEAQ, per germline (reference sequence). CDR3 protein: CAAIPGVAGASTDTQYF. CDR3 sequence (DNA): TGTGCTGCCATACCGGGGGTAGCGGGGGCATCCACAGATACGCAGTATTTT.

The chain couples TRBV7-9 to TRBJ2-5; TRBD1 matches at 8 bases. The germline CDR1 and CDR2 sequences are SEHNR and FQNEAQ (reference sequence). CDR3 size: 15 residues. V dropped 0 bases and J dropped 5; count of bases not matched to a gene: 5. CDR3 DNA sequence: TGTGCCAGCAGCTTAGCGAGAACAGGGGGGGAGACCCAGTACTTC. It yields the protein CASSLARTGGETQYF. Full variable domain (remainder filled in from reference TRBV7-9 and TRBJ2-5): DTGVSQNPRHKITKRGQNVTFRCDPISEHNRLYWYRQTLGQGPEFLTYFQNEAQLEKSRLLSDRFSAERPKGSFSTLEIQRTEQGDSAMYLCASSLARTGGETQYFGPGTRLLVL.

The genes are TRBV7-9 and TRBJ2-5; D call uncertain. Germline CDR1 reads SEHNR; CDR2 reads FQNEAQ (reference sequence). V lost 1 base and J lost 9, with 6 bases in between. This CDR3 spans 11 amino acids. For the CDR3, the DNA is TGTGCCAGCAGCTTAGATAGTTCCCAGTACTTC. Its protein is CASSLDSSQYF.

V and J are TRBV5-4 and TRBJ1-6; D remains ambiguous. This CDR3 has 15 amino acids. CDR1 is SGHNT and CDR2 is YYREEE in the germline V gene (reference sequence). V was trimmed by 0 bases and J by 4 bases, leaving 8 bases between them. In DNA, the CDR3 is TGTGCCAGCAGCTTGGGACGGAGTTATAATTCACCCCTCCACTTT. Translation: CASSLGRSYNSPLHF.

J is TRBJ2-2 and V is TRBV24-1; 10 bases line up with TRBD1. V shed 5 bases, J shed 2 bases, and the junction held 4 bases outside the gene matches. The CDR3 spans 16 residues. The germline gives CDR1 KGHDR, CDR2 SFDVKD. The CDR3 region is CATSGGQGRNTGELFF. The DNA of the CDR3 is TGTGCCACCAGTGGGGGACAGGGGAGAAACACCGGGGAGCTGTTTTTT.

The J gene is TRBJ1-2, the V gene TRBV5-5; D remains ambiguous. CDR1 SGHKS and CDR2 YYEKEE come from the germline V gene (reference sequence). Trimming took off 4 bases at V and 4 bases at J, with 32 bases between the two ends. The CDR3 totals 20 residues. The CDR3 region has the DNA TGTGCCAGCAGCCCCCGGCTTATGATATCGGCTAGTCTCCACGGCTATGGCTACACCTTC. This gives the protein CASSPRLMISASLHGYGYTF.

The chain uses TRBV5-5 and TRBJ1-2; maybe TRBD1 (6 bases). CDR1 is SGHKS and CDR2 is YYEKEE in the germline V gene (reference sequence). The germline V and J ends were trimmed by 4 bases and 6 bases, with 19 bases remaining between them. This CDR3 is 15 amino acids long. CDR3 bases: TGTGCCAGCAGCCCGGGGGGGCAGACTAAGGATGGCTACACCTTC. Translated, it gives CASSPGGQTKDGYTF.

The CDR3 reads CASSQDRAGGQETQYF. Here the CDR3 DNA reads TGTGCCAGCAGCCAAGATCGGGCGGGGGGACAAGAGACCCAGTACTTC. The V and J genes are TRBV3-1 (or the pseudogene TRBV3-2) and TRBJ2-5; the match to TRBD2 covers 8 bases. This CDR3 has 16 residues. V shed 0 bases, J shed 2 bases, and the junction held 5 bases outside the gene matches. CDR1 and CDR2 (germline): LGHDT, YNNKEL (reference sequence).

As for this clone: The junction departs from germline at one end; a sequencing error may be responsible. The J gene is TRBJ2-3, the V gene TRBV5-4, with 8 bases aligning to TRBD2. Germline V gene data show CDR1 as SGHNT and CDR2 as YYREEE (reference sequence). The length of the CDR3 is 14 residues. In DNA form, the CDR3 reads TGTACCAGCACCGGGGGGGCTTTCACAGATACGCAGTATTTT. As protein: CTSTGGAFTDTQYF.

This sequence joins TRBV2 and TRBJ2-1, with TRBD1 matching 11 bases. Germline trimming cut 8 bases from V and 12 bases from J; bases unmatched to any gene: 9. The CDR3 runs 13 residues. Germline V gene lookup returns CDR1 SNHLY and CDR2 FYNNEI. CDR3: CASSEDRGRGQFF. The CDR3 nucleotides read TGTGCCAGCTCCGAGGACAGGGGGCGGGGGCAGTTCTTC. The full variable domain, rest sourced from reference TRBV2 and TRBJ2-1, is EPEVTQTPSHQVTQMGQEVILRCVPISNHLYFYWYRQILGQKVEFLVSFYNNEISEKSEIFDDQFSVERPDGSNFTLKIRSTKLEDSAMYFCASSEDRGRGQFFGPGTRLTVL.

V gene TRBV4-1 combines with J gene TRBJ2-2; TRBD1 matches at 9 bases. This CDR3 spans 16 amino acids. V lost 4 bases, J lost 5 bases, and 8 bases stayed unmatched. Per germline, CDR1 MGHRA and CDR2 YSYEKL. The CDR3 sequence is CASSLVRDRATGELFF. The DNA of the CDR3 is TGCGCCAGCAGCCTTGTCCGGGACAGGGCGACCGGGGAGCTGTTTTTT.

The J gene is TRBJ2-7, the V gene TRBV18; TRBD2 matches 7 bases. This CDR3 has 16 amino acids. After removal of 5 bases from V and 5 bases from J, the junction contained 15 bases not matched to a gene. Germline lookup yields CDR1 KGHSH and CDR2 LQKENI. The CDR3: CASSVLESGVTHEQYF. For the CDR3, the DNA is TGTGCCAGCTCAGTCCTGGAGAGCGGGGTCACCCACGAGCAGTACTTC.